This T cell receptor beta chain was identified during a study of blood T cells in healthy people across ages. Study-wide context: Template switching picked up about one barcoded beta molecule for each two T cells. Study results and caveats: One million T cells yielded diversity estimates that were considered underestimates.

Germline V gene lookup returns CDR1 SGHTA and CDR2 FQGNSA. The CDR3 extends over 15 amino acids. The authors ran a second PCR of about 7 to 11 cycles using a sample-barcoded 5' primer and a J-beta primer mix. Each CDR3 protein is one row after TCRdb ran MiXCR on the 5' RACE reads. The sample has 750,000 or so distinct CDR3 sequences, roughly 25% seen once. This clonotype showed up just a few times. Antigen: not known. Another study also made use of these data, one on T cells of mothers and their children. That source notes: Whether pairs are related or unrelated, thymic selection shapes their TCR recombination output in much the same way.

The sample consisted of blood. The chain joins TRBV7-2 to TRBJ2-5, with 16 bases aligning to TRBD2. The tail of the sequence fits TRBJ2-7 better, so the J call may be wrong. This TCR was sampled from a boy younger than 18 in good health. This CDR3 reads CASSQGLAGGHEQYF. The CDR3 DNA reads TGTGCCAGCAGCCAGGGACTAGCGGGGGGGCACGAGCAGTACTTC.